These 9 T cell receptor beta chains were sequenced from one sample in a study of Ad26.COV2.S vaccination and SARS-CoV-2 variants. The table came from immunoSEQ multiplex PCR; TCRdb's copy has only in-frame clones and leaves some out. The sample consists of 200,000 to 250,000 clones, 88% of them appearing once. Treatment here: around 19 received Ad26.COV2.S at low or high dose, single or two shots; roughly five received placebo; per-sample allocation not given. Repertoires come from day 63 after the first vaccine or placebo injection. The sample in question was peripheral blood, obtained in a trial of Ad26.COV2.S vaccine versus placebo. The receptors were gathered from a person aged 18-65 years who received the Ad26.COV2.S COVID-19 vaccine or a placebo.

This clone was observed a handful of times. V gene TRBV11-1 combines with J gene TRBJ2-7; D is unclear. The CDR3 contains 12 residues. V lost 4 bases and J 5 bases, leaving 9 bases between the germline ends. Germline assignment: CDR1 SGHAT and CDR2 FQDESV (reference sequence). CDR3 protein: CASSYGSDEQYF. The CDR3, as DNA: TGTGCCAGCAGCTATGGTTCGGACGAGCAGTACTTC.

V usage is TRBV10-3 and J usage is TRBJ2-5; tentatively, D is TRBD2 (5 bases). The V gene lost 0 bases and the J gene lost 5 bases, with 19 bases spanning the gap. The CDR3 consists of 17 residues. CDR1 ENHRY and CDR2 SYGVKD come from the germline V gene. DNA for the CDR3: TGTGCCATCAGTGAGTCGGAAGTAGCGACGAGCGGTGAGACCCAGTACTTC. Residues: CAISESEVATSGETQYF.

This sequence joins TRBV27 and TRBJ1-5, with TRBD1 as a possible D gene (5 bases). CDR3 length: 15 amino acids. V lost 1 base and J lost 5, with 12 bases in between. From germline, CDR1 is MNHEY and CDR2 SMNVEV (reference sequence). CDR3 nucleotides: TGTGCCAGCAGTTTATACCAGGGTTATGATCAGCCCCAGCATTTT. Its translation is CASSLYQGYDQPQHF.

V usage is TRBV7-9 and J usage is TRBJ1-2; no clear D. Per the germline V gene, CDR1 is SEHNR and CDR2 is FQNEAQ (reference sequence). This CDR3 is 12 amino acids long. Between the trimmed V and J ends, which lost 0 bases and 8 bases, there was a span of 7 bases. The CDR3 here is CASSLAGVGYTF. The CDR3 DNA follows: TGTGCCAGCAGCTTAGCGGGTGTGGGCTACACCTTC.

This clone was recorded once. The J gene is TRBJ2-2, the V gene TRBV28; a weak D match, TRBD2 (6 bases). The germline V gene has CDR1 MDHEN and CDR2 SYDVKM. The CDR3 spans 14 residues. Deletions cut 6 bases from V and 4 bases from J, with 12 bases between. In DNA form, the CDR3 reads TGTGCCAGCAGGCTCGGAGGGCGCACCGGGGAGCTGTTTTTT. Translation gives CASRLGGRTGELFF.

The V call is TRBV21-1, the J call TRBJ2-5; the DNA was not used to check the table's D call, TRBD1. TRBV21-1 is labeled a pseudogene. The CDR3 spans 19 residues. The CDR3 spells CASSKSEGQRRTFQETQYF. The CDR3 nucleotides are TGTGCCAGCAGCAAAAGCGAGGGACAGCGGAGAACCTTCCAAGAGACCCAGTACTTC.

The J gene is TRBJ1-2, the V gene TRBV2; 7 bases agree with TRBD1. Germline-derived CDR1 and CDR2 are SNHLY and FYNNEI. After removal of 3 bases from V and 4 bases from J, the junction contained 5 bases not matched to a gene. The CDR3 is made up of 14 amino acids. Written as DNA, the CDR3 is TGTGCCAGCAGTGACAGGACAGGACCCTATGGCTACACCTTC. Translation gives CASSDRTGPYGYTF.

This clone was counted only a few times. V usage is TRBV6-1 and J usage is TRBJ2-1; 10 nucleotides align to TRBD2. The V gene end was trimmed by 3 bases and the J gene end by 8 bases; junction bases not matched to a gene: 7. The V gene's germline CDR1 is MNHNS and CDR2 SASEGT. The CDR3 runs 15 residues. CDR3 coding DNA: TGTGCCAGCAGTGATTCAGCGGGGGGGTACGATGAGCAGTTCTTC. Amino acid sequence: CASSDSAGGYDEQFF.

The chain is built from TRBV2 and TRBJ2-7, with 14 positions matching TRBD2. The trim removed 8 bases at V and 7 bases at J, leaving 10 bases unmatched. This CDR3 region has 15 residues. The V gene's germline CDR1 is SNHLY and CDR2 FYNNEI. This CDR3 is CASDQTSGRAREQYF. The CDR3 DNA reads TGTGCCAGCGATCAGACTAGCGGGAGGGCCAGGGAGCAGTACTTC.